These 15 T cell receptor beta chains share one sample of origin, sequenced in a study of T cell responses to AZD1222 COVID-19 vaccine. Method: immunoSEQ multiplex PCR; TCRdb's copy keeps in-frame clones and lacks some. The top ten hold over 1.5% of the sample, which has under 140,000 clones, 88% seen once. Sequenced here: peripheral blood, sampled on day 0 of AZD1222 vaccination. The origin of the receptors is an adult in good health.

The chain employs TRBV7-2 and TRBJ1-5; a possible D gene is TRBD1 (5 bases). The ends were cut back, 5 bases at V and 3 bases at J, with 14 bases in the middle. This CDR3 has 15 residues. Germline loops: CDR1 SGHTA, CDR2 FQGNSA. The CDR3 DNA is TGTGCCAGCAGCCCCGGGCCAGGGTTCAATCAGCCCCAGCATTTT. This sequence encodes CASSPGPGFNQPQHF.

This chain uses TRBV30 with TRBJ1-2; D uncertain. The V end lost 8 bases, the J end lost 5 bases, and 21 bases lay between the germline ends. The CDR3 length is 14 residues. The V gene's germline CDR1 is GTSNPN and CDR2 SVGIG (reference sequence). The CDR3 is CAAAEGHKTYGYTF. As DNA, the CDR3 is TGTGCCGCCGCGGAAGGCCACAAGACTTATGGCTACACCTTC.

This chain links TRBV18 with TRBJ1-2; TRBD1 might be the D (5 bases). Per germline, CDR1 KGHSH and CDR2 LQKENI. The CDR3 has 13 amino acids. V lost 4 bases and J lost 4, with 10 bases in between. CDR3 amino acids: CASSLRDGYGYTF. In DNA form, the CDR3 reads TGTGCCAGCTCACTAAGGGACGGCTATGGCTACACCTTC.

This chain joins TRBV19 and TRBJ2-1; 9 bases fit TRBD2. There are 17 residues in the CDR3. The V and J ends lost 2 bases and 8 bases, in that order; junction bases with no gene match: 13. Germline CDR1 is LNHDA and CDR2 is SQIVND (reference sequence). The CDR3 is CASSISGLAKSRDEQFF. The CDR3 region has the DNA TGTGCCAGTAGTATATCAGGACTAGCGAAATCGAGGGATGAGCAGTTCTTC.

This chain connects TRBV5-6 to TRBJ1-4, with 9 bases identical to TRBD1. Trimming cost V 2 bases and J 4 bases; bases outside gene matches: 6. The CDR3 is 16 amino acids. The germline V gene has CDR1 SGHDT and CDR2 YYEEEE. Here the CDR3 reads CASSLQGATRNEKLFF. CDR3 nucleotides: TGTGCCAGCAGCTTACAGGGGGCTACCCGTAATGAAAAACTGTTTTTT.

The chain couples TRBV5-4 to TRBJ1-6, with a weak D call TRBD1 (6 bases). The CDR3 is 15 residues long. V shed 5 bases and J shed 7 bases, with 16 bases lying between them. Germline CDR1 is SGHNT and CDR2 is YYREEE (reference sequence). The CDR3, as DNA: TGTGCCAGCAGGTACCGACAGGCGGTGAATTCACCCCTCCACTTT. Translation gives CASRYRQAVNSPLHF.

The CDR3 nucleotides read TGTGCTAGTGCTTGGCTGGGCAATGAGCAGTTCTTC. Its translation: CASAWLGNEQFF. The rearrangement joins TRBV12-5 to TRBJ2-1, with D unresolved. This CDR3 has 12 residues. V lost 7 bases to trimming and J lost 6 bases, with 10 bases between them. Germline loops: CDR1 LGHNT, CDR2 FRNRAP.

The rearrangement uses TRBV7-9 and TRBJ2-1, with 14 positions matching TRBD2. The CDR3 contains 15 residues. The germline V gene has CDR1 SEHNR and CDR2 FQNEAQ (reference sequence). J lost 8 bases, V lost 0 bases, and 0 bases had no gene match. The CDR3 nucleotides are TGTGCCAGCAGCTTAGCGGGACTAGCGGGGGATGAGCAGTTCTTC. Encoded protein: CASSLAGLAGDEQFF.

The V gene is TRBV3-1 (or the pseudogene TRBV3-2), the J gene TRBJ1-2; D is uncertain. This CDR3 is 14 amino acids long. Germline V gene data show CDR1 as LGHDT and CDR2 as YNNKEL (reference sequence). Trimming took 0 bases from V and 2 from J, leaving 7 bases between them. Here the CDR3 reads CASSQDALNYGYTF. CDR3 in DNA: TGTGCCAGCAGCCAAGACGCACTCAACTATGGCTACACCTTC.

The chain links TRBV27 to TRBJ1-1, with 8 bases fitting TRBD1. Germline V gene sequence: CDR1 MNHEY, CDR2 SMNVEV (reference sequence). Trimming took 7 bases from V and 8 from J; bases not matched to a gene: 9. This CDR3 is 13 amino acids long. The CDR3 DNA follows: TGTGCCAGCACCGGACAGGGAACTAGCGAAGCTTTCTTT. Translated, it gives CASTGQGTSEAFF.

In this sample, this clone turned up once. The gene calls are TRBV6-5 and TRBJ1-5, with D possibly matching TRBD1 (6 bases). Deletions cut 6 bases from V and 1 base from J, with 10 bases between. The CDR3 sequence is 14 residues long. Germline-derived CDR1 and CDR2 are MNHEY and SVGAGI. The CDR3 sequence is CASRSTGSNQPQHF. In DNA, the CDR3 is TGTGCCAGCAGGTCCACAGGGAGCAATCAGCCCCAGCATTTT.

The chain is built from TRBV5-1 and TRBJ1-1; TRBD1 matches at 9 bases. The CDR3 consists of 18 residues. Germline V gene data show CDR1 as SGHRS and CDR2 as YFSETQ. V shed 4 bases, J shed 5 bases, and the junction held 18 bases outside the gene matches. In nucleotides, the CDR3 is TGCGCCAGCAGCCCGAGCCGGACAGGGGAAATATTGCGGACTGAAGCTTTCTTT. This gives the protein CASSPSRTGEILRTEAFF.

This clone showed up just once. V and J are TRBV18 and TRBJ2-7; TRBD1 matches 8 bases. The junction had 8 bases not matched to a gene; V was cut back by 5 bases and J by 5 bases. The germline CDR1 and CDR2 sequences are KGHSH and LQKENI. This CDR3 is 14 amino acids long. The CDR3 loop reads CASSTRTGLNEQYF. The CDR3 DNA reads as TGTGCCAGCTCAACTAGGACAGGGCTTAACGAGCAGTACTTC.

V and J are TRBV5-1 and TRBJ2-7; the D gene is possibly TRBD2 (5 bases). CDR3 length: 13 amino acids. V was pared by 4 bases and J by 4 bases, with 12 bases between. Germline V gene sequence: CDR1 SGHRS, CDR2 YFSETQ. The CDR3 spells CASSMATSYEQYF. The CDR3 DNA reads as TGCGCCAGCAGCATGGCCACTAGTTACGAGCAGTACTTC. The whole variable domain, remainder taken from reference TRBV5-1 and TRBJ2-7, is KAGVTQTPRYLIKTRGQQVTLSCSPISGHRSVSWYQQTPGQGLQFLFEYFSETQRNKGNFPGRFSGRQFSNSRSEMNVSTLELGDSALYLCASSMATSYEQYFGPGTRLTVT.

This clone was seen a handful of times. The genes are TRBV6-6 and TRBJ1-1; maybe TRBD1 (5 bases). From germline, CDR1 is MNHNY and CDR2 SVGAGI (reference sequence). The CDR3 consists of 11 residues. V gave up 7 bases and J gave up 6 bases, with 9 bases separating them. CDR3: CASTWGAEAFF. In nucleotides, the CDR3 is TGTGCCAGCACGTGGGGGGCTGAAGCTTTCTTT.